The entry below describes one TCR beta chain. Original handling: Researchers report that nucleated cell counts were estimated from reference gene primer amplification. Only in-frame clones appear in the TCRdb table, and some are missing; sequencing was by immunoSEQ multiplex PCR. V, J and clone size are taken as reported in that table, and D and trimming were inferred from the DNA itself. The sample consists of 150,000 to 200,000 clones, around 83% of them appearing once. These data originate in a study of blood T cell repertoires in COVID-19. Study-level background: COVID-19 samples, acute and convalescent, were from the United States, Italy and Spain. PBMCs, B-cell-depleted T cells, or T cells were the source of the cDNA or gDNA that made up the material.

This CDR3 is built from 20 residues. CDR1 KGHDR and CDR2 SFDVKD come from the germline V gene. Trimming at V came to 1 base and at J to 3 bases, leaving 16 bases not matched to a gene. This chain joins TRBV24-1 and TRBJ2-1; 8 bases are a match to TRBD2. The receptor's source is a man between 70 and 80 years old who had recovered from COVID-19. The sample comprised peripheral blood. CDR3 in amino acids: CATSDFGGRGLAGSYNEQFF. As DNA, the CDR3 is TGTGCCACCAGTGATTTTGGAGGCAGGGGTTTAGCGGGGAGCTACAATGAGCAGTTCTTC.